Below, one T cell receptor (beta chain) is given with its context. The antigen is unknown. Investigators performed immunoSEQ version v3.0 at survey level. Clones were sequenced by immunoSEQ multiplex PCR, and TCRdb holds only the in-frame ones, with some missing. The sample lists tens of thousands of clones, around 81% occurring once. Per germline, CDR1 SGHVS and CDR2 FQNEAQ. V was shortened by 0 bases and J by 3 bases, with 5 bases between the two germline ends. This CDR3 region has 13 residues. Cryopreserved PBMC samples of roughly 1-10 million cells were used for DNA extraction. The data stem from a study of long-term antiretroviral therapy in people with HIV. Study conclusions and caveats: The blood, collected between 2004 and 2017, was possibly taken under older ART regimens. Clonal populations expanded prior to ART predominated within the repertoire at all time points.

The source material was unsorted PBMCs, sampled 1.6 years after starting antiretroviral therapy. The chain carries TRBV7-8 and TRBJ1-1; no definite D call. This TCR was sampled from a man aged 35-49 years with HIV. The CDR3 DNA follows: TGTGCCAGCAGCTTAGCTGAGGACACTGAAGCTTTCTTT. Encoded protein: CASSLAEDTEAFF.